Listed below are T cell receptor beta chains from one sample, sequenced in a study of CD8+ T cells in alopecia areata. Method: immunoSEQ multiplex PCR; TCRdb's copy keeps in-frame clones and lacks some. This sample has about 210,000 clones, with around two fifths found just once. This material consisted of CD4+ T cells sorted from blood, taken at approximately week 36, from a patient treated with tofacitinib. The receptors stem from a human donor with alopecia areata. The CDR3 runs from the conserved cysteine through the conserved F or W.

CDR3 protein: CASSDGGHMSQETQYF; V gene: TRBV25-1
CDR3 protein: CASSPGLAGLDEQFF; V gene: TRBV5-1
CDR3 protein: CATKQGIGELFF; V gene: TRBV15
CDR3 protein: CSVVDRADNEQFF; V gene: TRBV29-1
CDR3 protein: CSGCNGDTEAFF; V gene: TRBV29-1
CDR3 protein: CASNLEQGYGYTF; V gene: TRBV6-1
CDR3 protein: CASSLVPLGASGQSRYEQYF; V gene: TRBV5-1
CDR3 protein: CASSLGDRGKTQYF; V gene: TRBV28
CDR3 protein: CASSLGQQTDTQYF; V gene: TRBV5-1
CDR3 protein: CSVGTDSYNEQFF; V gene: TRBV29-1
CDR3 protein: CSAHSGRANTGELFF; V gene: TRBV29-1
CDR3 protein: CASRGQGATEAFF; V gene: TRBV6-5
CDR3 protein: CASSFETSYEQYF; V gene: TRBV2
CDR3 protein: CASSLGSRSFSYEQYF; V gene: TRBV27
CDR3 protein: CAWSEVPTEAFF; V gene: TRBV30
CDR3 protein: CASSSDGEQYF; V gene: TRBV5-1
CDR3 protein: CASSRRTMGGADTQYF; V gene: TRBV21-1
CDR3 protein: CANSLGTSGTTGELFF; V gene: TRBV7-2
CDR3 protein: CASGETQYF; V gene: TRBV9
CDR3 protein: CASNPPGGSGRGIRELFF; V gene: TRBV28
CDR3 protein: CASSPQRAEAEAFF; V gene: TRBV18
CDR3 protein: CAWASGYEQYF; V gene: TRBV30
CDR3 protein: CSAAQSSEETQYF; V gene: TRBV29-1
CDR3 protein: CASTRDHDTEAFF; V gene: TRBV2
CDR3 protein: CASSLDLRGGQYEQYF; V gene: TRBV11-2
CDR3 protein: CASSRTWNTEAFF; V gene: TRBV14
CDR3 protein: CASSPWRGTEAFF; V gene: TRBV7-2
CDR3 protein: CASSLKAQLGDTQYF; V gene: TRBV5-1
CDR3 protein: CASRYGGSYEQYF; V gene: TRBV5-1
CDR3 protein: CASSLSGDQPQHF; V gene: TRBV27
CDR3 protein: CASQSGRGRYNEQFF; V gene: TRBV6-5
CDR3 protein: CASSPAGQPQHF; V gene: TRBV18
CDR3 protein: CSARLGETQYF; V gene: TRBV20-1
CDR3 protein: CASSQPGLSVVEQYF; V gene: TRBV4-2
CDR3 protein: CASSLIRSNQPQHF; V gene: TRBV27
CDR3 protein: CASSYTSGSYNEQFF; V gene: TRBV7-2
CDR3 protein: CASSLVVREYGQYF; V gene: TRBV7-2
CDR3 protein: CASRLTGGPQHF; V gene: TRBV6-6